A single T cell receptor beta chain is shown here with its context. Its antigen is not known. CDR1 and CDR2 from the germline V gene are SGHAT and FQNNGV. Trimming took off 3 bases at V and 2 bases at J, with 13 bases between the two ends. The length of the CDR3 is 16 residues. Vbeta (60) and Jbeta (13) primers were used in the PCR. The table came from immunoSEQ multiplex PCR; TCRdb's copy has only in-frame clones and leaves some out. The sample consists of around 100,000 clones, 82% of them appearing once. The data derive from a study of cytomegalovirus exposure and HLA in healthy donors. Findings of the study overall: There were some public TCRs occurring in many donors, but most TCR sequences were rare. Immune exposure information available was restricted to CMV serostatus.

The chain employs TRBV11-2 and TRBJ2-2; possibly TRBD1 for D (7 bases). This receptor was identified in a man aged 25-45 years in good health and CMV-seropositive. The sequencing sample was made of PBMCs. CDR3 sequence (DNA): TGTGCCAGCAGCTTGGCGGGGACAGTTAACACCGGGGAGCTGTTTTTT. It translates to CASSLAGTVNTGELFF.